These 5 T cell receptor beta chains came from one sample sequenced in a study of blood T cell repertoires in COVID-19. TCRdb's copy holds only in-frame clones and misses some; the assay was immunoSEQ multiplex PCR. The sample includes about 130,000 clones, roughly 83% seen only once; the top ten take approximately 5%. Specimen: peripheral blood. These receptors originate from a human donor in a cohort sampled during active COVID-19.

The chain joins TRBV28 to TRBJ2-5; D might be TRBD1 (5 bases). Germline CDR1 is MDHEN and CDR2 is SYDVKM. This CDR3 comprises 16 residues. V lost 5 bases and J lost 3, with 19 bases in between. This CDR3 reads CASSPQGARREETQYF. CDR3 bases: TGTGCCAGCAGTCCCCAAGGGGCCAGGAGAGAAGAGACCCAGTACTTC.

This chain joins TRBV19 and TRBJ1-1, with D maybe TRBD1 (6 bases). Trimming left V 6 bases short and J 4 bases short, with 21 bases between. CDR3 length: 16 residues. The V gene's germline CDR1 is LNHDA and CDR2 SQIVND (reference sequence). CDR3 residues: CASRSWQGHDSTEAFF. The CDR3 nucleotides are TGTGCCAGTAGATCCTGGCAGGGACATGATAGCACTGAAGCTTTCTTT.

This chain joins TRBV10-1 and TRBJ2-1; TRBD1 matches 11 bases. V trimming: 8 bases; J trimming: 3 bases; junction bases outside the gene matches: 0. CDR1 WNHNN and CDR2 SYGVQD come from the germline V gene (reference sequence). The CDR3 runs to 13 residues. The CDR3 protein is CASGTGGYNEQFF. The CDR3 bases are TGCGCCAGCGGGACAGGGGGCTACAATGAGCAGTTCTTC.

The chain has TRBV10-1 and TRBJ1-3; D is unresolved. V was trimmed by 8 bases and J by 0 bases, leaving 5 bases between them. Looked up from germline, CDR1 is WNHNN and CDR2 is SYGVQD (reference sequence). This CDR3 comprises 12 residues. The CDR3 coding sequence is TGCGCCAGCGGGAGCTCTGGAAACACCATATATTTT. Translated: CASGSSGNTIYF.

In DNA form, the CDR3 reads TGTGCCAGTAGTATTTCACAGGGGGACTATGGCTACACCTTC. Protein sequence: CASSISQGDYGYTF. The gene calls are TRBV19 and TRBJ1-2; 8 bases fit TRBD1. The CDR3 is 14 residues long. From germline, CDR1 is LNHDA and CDR2 SQIVND (reference sequence). Trimming cost V 3 bases and J 3 bases; bases outside gene matches: 3.